These 21 T cell receptor beta chains originate from one sample sequenced in a study of Ad26.COV2.S vaccination and SARS-CoV-2 variants. This table comes from immunoSEQ multiplex PCR, and its TCRdb copy is limited to in-frame clones, with some not included. The data show 350,000 to 450,000 clones, 83% seen once. Documented treatment: about 20 received Ad26.COV2.S at low or high dose, single or two shots; roughly five received placebo; per-sample allocation not given. All samples were drawn on day 63, counting from the first vaccine or placebo injection. The sample was peripheral blood, taken in a trial of Ad26.COV2.S vaccine versus placebo. The receptors stem from a person between 18 and 65 years old who received the Ad26.COV2.S COVID-19 vaccine or a placebo.

The chain joins TRBV12-3 or TRBV12-4 to TRBJ2-3; D is unclear. V lost 1 base and J 0 bases, leaving 2 bases between the germline ends. The CDR3 runs 13 residues. The CDR3 sequence is CASSLDSTDTQYF. The CDR3 bases are TGTGCCAGCAGTTTAGATAGCACAGATACGCAGTATTTT.

The chain employs TRBV4-1 and TRBJ1-3, with 10 bases lining up with TRBD1. The CDR3 length is 15 residues. Germline-derived CDR1 and CDR2 are MGHRA and YSYEKL. The junction had 5 bases not matched to a gene; V was cut back by 3 bases and J by 6 bases. This CDR3 is CASSHRGQGENTIYF. CDR3 coding DNA: TGCGCCAGCAGCCACAGAGGACAGGGGGAAAACACCATATATTTT.

The V gene is TRBV18, the J gene TRBJ2-6; tentatively, D is TRBD1 (5 bases). Germline lookup yields CDR1 KGHSH and CDR2 LQKENI. This CDR3 has 15 amino acids. V dropped 5 bases and J dropped 2 bases, with 10 bases sitting between them. CDR3 sequence reads: CASSTDRAGANVLTF. Here the CDR3 DNA reads TGTGCCAGCTCAACCGACAGAGCTGGGGCCAACGTCCTGACTTTC.

This clone was seen a few times. The chain is built from TRBV5-4 and TRBJ2-7; D uncertain. V was shortened by 4 bases and J by 7 bases, with 12 bases between the two germline ends. Germline-derived CDR1 and CDR2 are SGHNT and YYREEE (reference sequence). The CDR3 consists of 12 residues. The CDR3 DNA reads as TGTGCCAGCAGCCTGGGTCGATATGAGCAGTACTTC. Amino acid sequence: CASSLGRYEQYF. Full variable domain (rest looked up from reference TRBV5-4 and TRBJ2-7): ETGVTQSPTHLIKTRGQQVTLRCSSQSGHNTVSWYQQALGQGPQFIFQYYREEENGRGNFPPRFSGLQFPNYSSELNVNALELDDSALYLCASSLGRYEQYFGPGTRLTVT.

This clone was seen once. The chain links TRBV9 to TRBJ1-2; 10 nucleotides agree with TRBD1. This CDR3 has 15 amino acids. CDR1 is SGDLS and CDR2 is YYNGEE in the germline V gene. V was clipped by 4 bases and J by 3 bases; unmatched bases: 6. Here the CDR3 DNA reads TGTGCCAGCAGCCCCTGGACAGGGGGGTACTATGGCTACACCTTC. Its protein product is CASSPWTGGYYGYTF.

This chain joins TRBV7-8 and TRBJ2-4, with D possibly TRBD2 on 6 matching bases. Trimming removed 1 base at V and 1 base at J, with 11 bases between. CDR3 length: 16 residues. Per germline, CDR1 SGHVS and CDR2 FQNEAQ. CDR3 sequence (DNA): TGTGCCAGCAGCTTAGGGTACCGGGGGGCCAAAAACATTCAGTACTTC. It specifies CASSLGYRGAKNIQYF.

Worth noting for this clone: At one end, the junction sequence differs from germline, possibly due to a read error. The genes are TRBV2 and TRBJ2-5; 7 nucleotides align to TRBD1. The V gene's germline CDR1 is SNHLY and CDR2 FYNNEI. The CDR3 runs 15 residues. CDR3 sequence reads: CASSEGTEYQETQYF. The CDR3 DNA sequence: TGTGCCAGCAGCGAAGGGACAGAGTACCAAGAGACCCAGTACTTC.

The chain joins TRBV19 to TRBJ2-1, with TRBD2 matching 10 bases. The germline gives CDR1 LNHDA, CDR2 SQIVND (reference sequence). The ends lost 6 bases at V and 6 bases at J; junction bases unmatched: 8. This CDR3 has 15 amino acids. The CDR3 sequence: CASSKLAGRGNEQFF. The CDR3, as DNA: TGTGCCAGTAGCAAACTAGCGGGAAGGGGCAATGAGCAGTTCTTC. The full variable domain, completed using reference TRBV19 and TRBJ2-1, is DGGITQSPKYLFRKEGQNVTLSCEQNLNHDAMYWYRQDPGQGLRLIYYSQIVNDFQKGDIAEGYSVSREKKESFPLTVTSAQKNPTAFYLCASSKLAGRGNEQFFGPGTRLTVL.

Of note for this clone: Since a much larger clone is just one base distant, this may be a read error. Other nucleotide sequences from this sample produce the same CDR3. V and J are TRBV5-1 and TRBJ2-3; no definite D call. V was shortened by 4 bases and J by 0 bases, with 3 bases between the two germline ends. The CDR3 has 12 amino acids. Germline V gives CDR1 SGHRS, CDR2 YFSETQ. The CDR3 here is CASSLSTDTQYF. For the CDR3, the DNA is TGCGCCAGCAGCCTTAGCACAGATACGCAGTATTTT.

The chain uses TRBV7-2 and TRBJ2-7; D gene ambiguous. This CDR3 contains 11 residues. Germline V CDR1 and CDR2: SGHTA, FQGNSA. V lost 3 bases, J lost 0 bases, and 0 bases lay in between. CDR3 amino acids: CASSFSYEQYF. CDR3 bases: TGTGCCAGCAGCTTCTCCTACGAGCAGTACTTC. The full variable domain, with the rest looked up from reference TRBV7-2 and TRBJ2-7, is GAGVSQSPSNKVTEKGKDVELRCDPISGHTALYWYRQSLGQGLEFLIYFQGNSAPDKSGLPSDRFSAERTGGSVSTLTIQRTQQEDSAVYLCASSFSYEQYFGPGTRLTVT.

The genes are TRBV5-1 and TRBJ1-2; TRBD1 matches at 7 bases. This CDR3 has 13 residues. With V trimmed by 0 bases and J by 10 bases, 6 bases remained unmatched. From germline, CDR1 is SGHRS and CDR2 YFSETQ. The CDR3 DNA sequence: TGCGCCAGCAGCTTGGGGGGACAGAGAGACTACACCTTC. Encoded protein: CASSLGGQRDYTF.

This clone appeared a few times. The chain is built from TRBV4-1 and TRBJ1-1, with unresolved D. Trimming removed 1 base from V and 8 bases from J, with 20 bases in between. The CDR3 runs 16 residues. Germline CDR1 and CDR2: MGHRA and YSYEKL. The CDR3: CASSQGEASSLGEAFF. CDR3 in DNA: TGCGCCAGCAGCCAAGGAGAGGCCAGTTCATTGGGGGAAGCTTTCTTT.

This chain connects TRBV19 to TRBJ2-4; perhaps TRBD1 as D (6 bases). V was shortened by 7 bases and J by 8 bases, with 18 bases between the two germline ends. The CDR3 covers 14 residues. Germline V CDR1 and CDR2: LNHDA, SQIVND (reference sequence). CDR3 nucleotides: TGTGCCAGTACCGAGGGGGACGTGGAGGACATTCAGTACTTC. This gives the protein CASTEGDVEDIQYF.

The V gene is TRBV7-9, the J gene TRBJ1-1; D ambiguous. V was clipped by 5 bases and J by 2 bases, with 15 bases between them. The CDR3 has 15 amino acids. The germline V gene encodes CDR1 SEHNR and CDR2 FQNEAQ (reference sequence). The CDR3 loop reads CASSRLGGSNTEAFF. CDR3 sequence (DNA): TGTGCCAGCAGCCGACTTGGAGGGAGCAACACTGAAGCTTTCTTT.

The chain recombines TRBV28 with TRBJ1-5; tentatively, D is TRBD1 (5 bases). There are 15 residues in the CDR3. Germline assignment: CDR1 MDHEN and CDR2 SYDVKM. V lost 7 bases and J 5 bases, leaving 18 bases between the germline ends. The CDR3 region is CASTKRGQEYQPQHF. The DNA of the CDR3 is TGTGCCAGCACCAAACGAGGACAAGAGTATCAGCCCCAGCATTTT.

The chain links TRBV19 to TRBJ2-7; 12 bases are a match to TRBD2. CDR1 LNHDA and CDR2 SQIVND come from the germline V gene (reference sequence). Losses at the gene ends were 5 bases for V and 1 base for J; bases not matched to a gene: 9. This CDR3 has 17 residues. The CDR3 DNA sequence: TGTGCCAGTAGTGCCCTACTAGCGGGGGGACGGTCCTACGAGCAGTACTTC. This sequence encodes CASSALLAGGRSYEQYF.

J is TRBJ2-5 and V is TRBV5-1, with TRBD2 identical over 10 bases. V lost 4 bases, J lost 5 bases, and 11 bases stayed unmatched. This CDR3 spans 16 amino acids. Germline values: CDR1 SGHRS, CDR2 YFSETQ. CDR3 nucleotide sequence: TGCGCCAGCAGCCCCCAGGGGGGACTAGCGTGGGAGACCCAGTACTTC. Amino acids: CASSPQGGLAWETQYF.

The chain uses TRBV12-5 and TRBJ2-5; 7 positions match TRBD1. The V segment lost 0 bases and the J segment 5 bases; nucleotides outside the gene matches: 6. Germline V gene data show CDR1 as LGHNT and CDR2 as FRNRAP. This CDR3 is built from 15 residues. In DNA form, the CDR3 reads TGTGCTAGTGGTTTGGTAAGAGGGGGCGCGGAGACCCAGTACTTC. Its translation: CASGLVRGGAETQYF.

V gene TRBV5-1 combines with J gene TRBJ1-5; D uncertain. Trimming cost V 0 bases and J 9 bases, with 7 bases left between them. CDR3 length: 12 amino acids. CDR1 is SGHRS and CDR2 is YFSETQ in the germline V gene. CDR3 coding DNA: TGCGCCAGCAGCTTGGATTCGGGGCCCCAGCATTTT. Translation gives CASSLDSGPQHF. The whole variable domain, remainder taken from reference TRBV5-1 and TRBJ1-5, is KAGVTQTPRYLIKTRGQQVTLSCSPISGHRSVSWYQQTPGQGLQFLFEYFSETQRNKGNFPGRFSGRQFSNSRSEMNVSTLELGDSALYLCASSLDSGPQHFGDGTRLSIL.

The chain couples TRBV11-1 to TRBJ2-7; D is tentatively TRBD1 or TRBD2 (7 bases each). Trimming stripped 5 bases from V and 2 bases from J, with 19 bases between. In germline, CDR1 is SGHAT, CDR2 FQDESV (reference sequence). CDR3 length: 16 residues. CDR3 DNA: TGTGCCAGCAGCCCTCAAGGGGGCGGGGGTACCTACGAGCAGTACTTC. Its translation is CASSPQGGGGTYEQYF.

The chain is built from TRBV16 and TRBJ1-6; possibly TRBD1 for D (6 bases). Germline V gene data show CDR1 as KGHSY and CDR2 as FQNENV. The CDR3 has 16 residues. Trimming shortened V by 1 base and J by 9 bases, and 16 bases separated the two germline ends. CDR3 DNA sequence: TGTGCCAGCAGCCAATTGGCAGGGGTCCCACCTTCACCCCTCCACTTT. Protein product: CASSQLAGVPPSPLHF. Full variable domain (rest looked up from reference TRBV16 and TRBJ1-6): GEEVAQTPKHLVRGEGQKAKLYCAPIKGHSYVFWYQQVLKNEFKFLISFQNENVFDETGMPKERFSAKCLPNSPCSLEIQATKLEDSAVYFCASSQLAGVPPSPLHFGNGTRLTVT.